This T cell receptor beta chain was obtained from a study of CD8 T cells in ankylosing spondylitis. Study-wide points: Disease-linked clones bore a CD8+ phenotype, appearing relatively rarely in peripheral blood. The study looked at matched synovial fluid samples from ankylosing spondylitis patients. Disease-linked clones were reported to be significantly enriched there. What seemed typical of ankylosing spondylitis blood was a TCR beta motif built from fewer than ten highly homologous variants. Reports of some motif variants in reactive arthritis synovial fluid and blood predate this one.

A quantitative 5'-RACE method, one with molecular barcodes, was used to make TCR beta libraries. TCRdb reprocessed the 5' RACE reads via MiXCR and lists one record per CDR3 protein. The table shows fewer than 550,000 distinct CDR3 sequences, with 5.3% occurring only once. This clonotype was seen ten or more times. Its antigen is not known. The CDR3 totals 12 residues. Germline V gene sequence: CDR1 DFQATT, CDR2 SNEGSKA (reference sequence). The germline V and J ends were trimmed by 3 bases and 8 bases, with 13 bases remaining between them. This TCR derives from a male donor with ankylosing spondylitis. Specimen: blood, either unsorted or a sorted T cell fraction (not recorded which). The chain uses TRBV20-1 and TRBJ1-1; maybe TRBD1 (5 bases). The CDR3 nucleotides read TGCAGTGCTAGTTTCGGGGGTCGAGAAGCTTTCTTT. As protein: CSASFGGREAFF.